This passage covers 22 T cell receptor beta chains from one sample sequenced in a study of T cells in Graves' hyperthyroidism and ophthalmopathy. Template material for amplifying TCR beta CDR3 regions consisted of RNA transcripts. During a first-round RT-PCR of the TCR CDR3, the HTBI primer set was used. TCRdb itself ran the multiplex PCR reads through MiXCR, one entry per CDR3 protein. This repertoire shows approximately 600,000 distinct CDR3 sequences, about 14% found once; its top ten account for 4.5% to 6%. Sequencing was performed on blood. Every receptor here comes from a woman aged 25 to 39 with Graves' hyperthyroidism that later progressed to Graves' ophthalmopathy.

This clonotype was observed many times. V usage is TRBV7-2 and J usage is TRBJ1-1; possible D gene TRBD1, 5 bases. The ends were cut back, 5 bases at V and 11 bases at J, with 18 bases in the middle. CDR3 length equals 13 residues. Germline V gene sequence: CDR1 SGHTA, CDR2 FQGNSA. The CDR3 region is CASSHFGRVGAFF. In DNA, the CDR3 is TGTGCCAGCAGCCACTTCGGCAGGGTGGGCGCTTTCTTT.

Ten or more counts support this clonotype. The V call is TRBV7-8, the J call TRBJ1-1, with a tentative D call TRBD1 (5 bases). V lost 7 bases and J 3 bases, leaving 21 bases between the germline ends. The CDR3 sequence is 16 residues long. Germline V gives CDR1 SGHVS, CDR2 FQNEAQ. The CDR3 here is CASTIEGPGRDTEAFF. The CDR3 nucleotides are TGTGCCAGCACCATAGAGGGGCCAGGGAGGGACACTGAAGCTTTCTTT.

This clonotype was found many times. This chain uses TRBV12-3 or TRBV12-4 with TRBJ2-7; 7 bases align to TRBD1. The CDR3 is 14 residues long. V was clipped by 8 bases and J by 2 bases; unmatched bases: 9. CDR3 coding DNA: TGTGCCAGCGCCCGCCGGGACAGAGCCTACGAGCAGTACTTC. Amino acids: CASARRDRAYEQYF.

The table lists this clonotype with many counts. In nucleotides, the CDR3 is TGTGCCAGCAGCTTTGACCCTATGGGGAATTCACCCCTCCACTTT. Its protein product is CASSFDPMGNSPLHF. The chain is built from TRBV7-8 and TRBJ1-6; D is unclear. V lost 3 bases to trimming and J lost 7 bases, with 13 bases between them. From germline, CDR1 is SGHVS and CDR2 FQNEAQ. This CDR3 is built from 15 residues. The variable domain in full, with the rest retrieved from reference TRBV7-8 and TRBJ1-6, is GAGVSQSPRYKVAKRGQDVALRCDPISGHVSLFWYQQALGQGPEFLTYFQNEAQLDKSGLPSDRFFAERPEGSVSTLKIQRTQQEDSAVYLCASSFDPMGNSPLHFGNGTRLTVT.

This clonotype showed up many times. V is TRBV12-3 or TRBV12-4 and J is TRBJ2-3; TRBD1 or TRBD2 may be the D gene (7 bases each). The CDR3 sequence is 14 residues long. Trimming pared 3 bases from V and 4 bases from J, leaving 11 bases between. The DNA of the CDR3 is TGTGCCAGCAGTTTGGGGGGGACAGCAGATACGCAGTATTTT. Amino acids: CASSLGGTADTQYF.

The table lists this clonotype with a few counts. V and J are TRBV14 and TRBJ1-1, with a weak D call TRBD1 (5 bases). Between the trimmed V and J ends, which lost 1 base and 11 bases, there was a span of 17 bases. CDR1 is SGHDN and CDR2 is FVKESK in the germline V gene. CDR3 length: 14 amino acids. The CDR3 sequence: CASSQGTRQTGAFF. The CDR3 coding sequence is TGTGCCAGCAGCCAAGGCACCCGACAGACGGGGGCTTTCTTT.

In this sample, this clonotype turned up many times. The chain recombines TRBV12-3 or TRBV12-4 with TRBJ2-1; D remains unclear. There are 12 residues in the CDR3. The V gene lost 2 bases and the J gene lost 7 bases, with 6 bases spanning the gap. The CDR3 reads CASSLMGNEQFF. In DNA, the CDR3 is TGTGCCAGCAGTTTAATGGGGAATGAGCAGTTCTTC.

About this clonotype itself: A much bigger clone sits one base away, suggesting this may be a read error. V is TRBV27 and J is TRBJ1-1; weak D call: TRBD1 (6 bases). CDR3 length: 13 amino acids. Germline lookup yields CDR1 MNHEY and CDR2 SMNVEV (reference sequence). CDR3 sequence: CVSIPRGGTEAFF. Here the CDR3 DNA reads TGTGTCAGCATCCCAAGGGGGGGCACTGAAGCTTTCTTT.

In this sample, this clonotype turned up many times. The chain couples TRBV7-9 to TRBJ2-7; 12 bases align to TRBD1. This CDR3 is built from 15 residues. Trimming cost V 6 bases and J 3 bases; bases outside gene matches: 6. In germline, CDR1 is SEHNR, CDR2 FQNEAQ (reference sequence). CDR3 amino acids: CASRPGTGGIYEQYF. Written as DNA, the CDR3 is TGTGCCAGCAGACCCGGGACAGGGGGCATCTACGAGCAGTACTTC. The full variable domain, rest sourced from reference TRBV7-9 and TRBJ2-7, is DTGVSQNPRHKITKRGQNVTFRCDPISEHNRLYWYRQTLGQGPEFLTYFQNEAQLEKSRLLSDRFSAERPKGSFSTLEIQRTEQGDSAMYLCASRPGTGGIYEQYFGPGTRLTVT.

There are a few counts of this clonotype. The rearrangement links TRBV9 to TRBJ2-1; D not resolved. The CDR3 is 16 amino acids. CDR1 is SGDLS and CDR2 is YYNGEE in the germline V gene. The germline V and J ends were trimmed by 0 bases and 2 bases, with 12 bases remaining between them. CDR3 coding DNA: TGTGCCAGCAGCGTAGGTAAGGGCCTAACCTACAATGAGCAGTTCTTC. This encodes CASSVGKGLTYNEQFF.

This clonotype has ten or more counts. This rearrangement joins TRBV9 to TRBJ1-1; D is undetermined. V lost 0 bases and J 3 bases, leaving 6 bases between the germline ends. The germline gives CDR1 SGDLS, CDR2 YYNGEE. CDR3 length equals 13 residues. CDR3 sequence reads: CASSVEGDTEAFF. The CDR3 DNA follows: TGTGCCAGCAGCGTAGAGGGAGACACTGAAGCTTTCTTT.

This clonotype was counted at least ten times. The chain links TRBV5-1 to TRBJ2-7; the match to TRBD1 covers 9 bases. The CDR3 sequence is 16 residues long. The germline V gene encodes CDR1 SGHRS and CDR2 YFSETQ. The V gene end was trimmed by 4 bases and the J gene end by 3 bases; junction bases not matched to a gene: 11. The DNA of the CDR3 is TGCGCCAGCAGCCCAGGCCGGGACAGGGAGTTCTACGAGCAGTACTTC. Amino acid sequence: CASSPGRDREFYEQYF.

In this sample, this clonotype turned up many times. The chain recombines TRBV3-1 with TRBJ2-3; 11 bases line up with TRBD2. This CDR3 is built from 16 residues. V was pared by 5 bases and J by 4 bases, with 8 bases of the junction left unmatched. Germline V gene lookup returns CDR1 LGHDT and CDR2 YNNKEL (reference sequence). This chain's CDR3 is CASSKPGLADADTQYF. Here the CDR3 DNA reads TGTGCCAGCAGCAAACCGGGACTAGCGGACGCAGATACGCAGTATTTT.

There are many counts of this clonotype. CDR3 in DNA: TGTGCCACCAGTGATTTTGACTTTAGAAGAGACCAGGGAGGGGGAACTGAAGCTTTCTTT. Amino acid sequence: CATSDFDFRRDQGGGTEAFF. This sequence joins TRBV24-1 and TRBJ1-1; D might be TRBD1 (6 bases). Germline CDR1 reads KGHDR; CDR2 reads SFDVKD. This CDR3 contains 20 residues. Trimming shortened V by 1 base and J by 5 bases, and 28 bases separated the two germline ends.

This clonotype was seen many times. This sequence joins TRBV28 and TRBJ2-7; D possibly matches TRBD1 or TRBD2 (6 bases each). Trimming removed 8 bases from V and 2 bases from J, with 10 bases in between. Germline V gives CDR1 MDHEN, CDR2 SYDVKM. This CDR3 comprises 12 residues. CDR3 sequence (DNA): TGTGCCAGCCACAGGGAGGCCTACGAGCAGTACTTC. Translating gives CASHREAYEQYF.

Details on this clonotype: This clone may be a read error of a much larger clone one base away. J is TRBJ1-1 and V is TRBV11-1, with D possibly being TRBD1 (6 bases). In germline, CDR1 is SGHAT, CDR2 FQDESV (reference sequence). The length of the CDR3 is 17 residues. The V and J ends lost 8 bases and 0 bases respectively, with 22 bases between them. The DNA of the CDR3 is TGTGCCAGCGGGGGGGGGGGCCTCTCGGGTCTGAACACTGAAGCTTTCTTT. Its protein is CASGGGGLSGLNTEAFF.

This clonotype was picked up many times. This chain uses TRBV28 with TRBJ1-6; the match to TRBD1 covers 10 bases. The CDR3 length is 16 residues. Germline V CDR1 and CDR2: MDHEN, SYDVKM. The junction had 7 bases not matched to a gene; V was cut back by 8 bases and J by 3 bases. The DNA of the CDR3 is TGTGCCAGCTCCGGACAGGGGGAACACTATAATTCACCCCTCCACTTT. Its protein product is CASSGQGEHYNSPLHF.

In its sample, this clonotype was seen a few times. The chain uses TRBV27 and TRBJ1-1, with unresolved D. The CDR3 covers 15 residues. The germline CDR1 and CDR2 sequences are MNHEY and SMNVEV (reference sequence). V was cut by 2 bases and J by 5 bases, with 15 bases left in between. The CDR3 loop is CASSLAGPLGTEAFF. In DNA, the CDR3 is TGTGCCAGCAGTTTAGCAGGTCCCCTGGGAACTGAAGCTTTCTTT.

This clonotype showed up many times. J is TRBJ1-5 and V is TRBV12-3 or TRBV12-4; D uncertain. The CDR3 has 14 residues. Trimming removed 5 bases from V and 2 bases from J, with 10 bases in between. This CDR3 is CASSPPTGNQPQHF. CDR3 DNA sequence: TGTGCCAGCAGTCCTCCAACTGGCAATCAGCCCCAGCATTTT.

In its sample, this clonotype was seen many times. The V gene is TRBV24-1, the J gene TRBJ2-2, with D hard to call. The germline V gene encodes CDR1 KGHDR and CDR2 SFDVKD. This CDR3 is built from 13 residues. Trimming stripped 9 bases from V and 3 bases from J, with 10 bases between. The CDR3 loop reads CATGDAYTGELFF. The CDR3 DNA is TGTGCCACCGGCGACGCCTACACCGGGGAGCTGTTTTTT.

This clonotype was recorded at least ten times. The chain links TRBV11-3 to TRBJ2-7; D is perhaps TRBD2 (5 bases). The CDR3 spans 15 residues. V was cut by 5 bases and J by 5 bases, with 19 bases left in between. Germline V CDR1 and CDR2: SGHNT, YENEEA. The DNA of the CDR3 is TGTGCCAGCAGCGCACCGGGGTTTATTCGCGACGAGCAGTACTTC. Protein product: CASSAPGFIRDEQYF.

The chain carries TRBV3-1 and TRBJ2-5; D not certain. V shed 0 bases and J shed 3 bases, with 5 bases lying between them. This CDR3 region has 13 residues. Looked up from germline, CDR1 is LGHDT and CDR2 is YNNKEL (reference sequence). The CDR3 region is CASSQDPEETQYF. CDR3 in DNA: TGTGCCAGCAGCCAAGATCCTGAAGAGACCCAGTACTTC.